This TCR beta chain is from a study of T-cell reconstitution after alpha-beta-depleted transplantation in children. The study's findings and limits: Several hundred rapidly expanded clones from non-depleted graft cells reportedly supplied alpha-beta T cells about two months post-transplant. TCRbeta diversity was high at day 60 in some patients (a result of surviving recipient T cells and thymic progenitors). After one year, T-cell counts and TCRbeta diversity mostly came from new T cells.

Germline V CDR1 and CDR2: MNHEY, SVGAGI. The length of the CDR3 is 14 residues. Trimming cost V 8 bases and J 2 bases; bases outside gene matches: 9. A note on this clonotype: What it recognizes is unknown.

Unique molecular identifiers were incorporated when the TCRbeta library was constructed. In TCRdb, the PCR reads were re-called with MiXCR into one record per CDR3 protein. The table shows around 500,000 distinct CDR3 sequences, with roughly 24% occurring only once. The chain uses TRBV6-5 and TRBJ2-7; 7 bases agree with TRBD2. Here the sequenced sample was PBMCs, mostly from graft donor cells, taken 360 days after TCRalphabeta/CD19-depleted stem cell transplant. This TCR derives from a boy in the first two years of life who had a stem cell transplant for acute myeloid leukemia, so the T cells may come from the graft donor. The chain's CDR3 is CASGWGGSAYEQYF. CDR3 DNA sequence: TGTGCCAGCGGTTGGGGAGGGTCCGCCTACGAGCAGTACTTC.